This T cell receptor beta chain was documented in a study of persistence of HIV-infected CD4 T cells. Cells were stimulated nonspecifically with anti-CD3/anti-CD28 magnetic beads. CD4+ T cells upregulating both CD40 ligand and CD69 were sorted as responding cells. Donors had CD4+ T cell counts above 400 cells/uL and were CMV-seropositive. With respect to this clone: Its antigen is not identified.

This was the immunoSEQ version 4 assay in survey mode. The assay was immunoSEQ multiplex PCR, and TCRdb's table has in-frame clones only and misses some. The sample carries about 43,000 clones, 89% recorded once. The sequenced sample was CD4+ T cells sorted from PBMCs after approximately 19-hour stimulation, obtained from a patient who received antiretroviral therapy. This sequence was found in an adult man with HIV who was CMV-seropositive.

Here the CDR3 DNA reads TGTGCCAGCAGCTTGTCCCCGGCGGGGGATTCACCCCTCCACTTT. Translation: CASSLSPAGDSPLHF. The chain links TRBV5-4 to TRBJ1-6, with TRBD1 as a possible D gene (5 bases). Trimming took off 1 base at V and 8 bases at J, with 13 bases between the two ends. CDR1 SGHNT and CDR2 YYREEE come from the germline V gene (reference sequence). CDR3 size: 15 residues.